These 8 T cell receptor beta chains were all obtained from the same sample, sequenced in a study of T cell changes during pregnancy in multiple sclerosis. Assay used: immunoSEQ multiplex PCR; TCRdb lists only in-frame clones, some missing. The sample consists of about 35,000 clones, about 90% of them appearing once. The sequences come from CD4+ T cells from peripheral blood mononuclear cells, collected in the third trimester of pregnancy. Receptors were obtained from a female donor in good health, enrolled as a control in a pregnancy study.

The chain has TRBV10-3 and TRBJ1-6; 8 bases map to TRBD1. The CDR3 spans 16 residues. CDR1 ENHRY and CDR2 SYGVKD come from the germline V gene. V shed 4 bases and J 6 bases; nucleotides not matched to a gene: 8. The CDR3: CAISGTQGVSNSPLHF. CDR3 nucleotides: TGTGCCATCAGTGGGACACAGGGGGTCTCTAATTCACCCCTCCACTTT.

The V and J genes are TRBV15 and TRBJ2-7; 9 positions match TRBD2. V lost 1 base and J lost 3; bases outside the gene matches: 7. The length of the CDR3 is 16 residues. The germline V gene encodes CDR1 LNHNV and CDR2 YYDKDF (reference sequence). CDR3 amino acids: CATSRGVRGGLYEQYF. In DNA form, the CDR3 reads TGTGCCACCAGCAGAGGGGTGCGGGGGGGCCTCTACGAGCAGTACTTC.

The V gene is TRBV15, the J gene TRBJ2-5, with TRBD2 as a possible D gene (6 bases). Germline CDR1 reads LNHNV; CDR2 reads YYDKDF (reference sequence). The V gene lost 0 bases and the J gene lost 4 bases, with 12 bases spanning the gap. This CDR3 region has 15 residues. The CDR3, as DNA: TGTGCCACCAGCAGAGATGTCACAGCGGGAGAGACCCAGTACTTC. Residues: CATSRDVTAGETQYF.

The chain employs TRBV14 and TRBJ1-1; 8 bases fit TRBD1. The CDR3 runs 15 residues. CDR1 and CDR2 (germline): SGHDN, FVKESK. V shed 3 bases, J shed 6 bases, and the junction held 9 bases outside the gene matches. The CDR3 region is CASSQDRDHRSEAFF. CDR3 coding DNA: TGTGCCAGCAGCCAGGACAGGGACCACCGATCTGAAGCTTTCTTT.

The chain recombines TRBV28 with TRBJ2-7; 8 nucleotides align to TRBD2. From germline, CDR1 is MDHEN and CDR2 SYDVKM. V shed 10 bases and J 0 bases; nucleotides not matched to a gene: 8. CDR3 length: 14 residues. The CDR3 protein is CATHAGGISYEQYF. DNA of the CDR3: TGTGCCACCCATGCGGGGGGCATCTCCTACGAGCAGTACTTC.

The V call is TRBV5-1, the J call TRBJ1-4, with D perhaps matching TRBD1 (5 bases). With 4 bases removed from V and 8 bases from J, the gap between germline ends came to 18 bases. The germline V gene has CDR1 SGHRS and CDR2 YFSETQ. CDR3 size: 15 residues. CDR3 amino acids: CASSPSSQGEEKLFF. The CDR3 DNA is TGCGCCAGCAGCCCCAGCTCGCAGGGTGAGGAAAAACTGTTTTTT.

This sequence joins TRBV4-1 and TRBJ2-3; a weak D match, TRBD2 (5 bases). The CDR3 totals 16 residues. Per the germline V gene, CDR1 is MGHRA and CDR2 is YSYEKL. V was trimmed by 1 base and J by 4 bases, leaving 15 bases between them. CDR3 nucleotide sequence: TGCGCCAGCAGCCAAGGGCGGCTAGCCCAAGCAGATACGCAGTATTTT. This gives the protein CASSQGRLAQADTQYF.

In DNA form, the CDR3 reads TGTGCCAGTAGTCCCGTCGGCGCGGGTTCACCCCTCCACTTT. Its translation is CASSPVGAGSPLHF. J is TRBJ1-6 and V is TRBV19; unclear D gene. Looked up from germline, CDR1 is LNHDA and CDR2 is SQIVND (reference sequence). The CDR3 totals 14 residues. V shed 5 bases and J shed 9 bases, with 14 bases lying between them. The complete variable domain, with remaining parts taken from reference TRBV19 and TRBJ1-6, reads DGGITQSPKYLFRKEGQNVTLSCEQNLNHDAMYWYRQDPGQGLRLIYYSQIVNDFQKGDIAEGYSVSREKKESFPLTVTSAQKNPTAFYLCASSPVGAGSPLHFGNGTRLTVT.